Listed here are 14 T cell receptor beta chains from one sample, sequenced in a study of blood T cell repertoires in COVID-19. The repertoire was sequenced with immunoSEQ multiplex PCR; TCRdb's copy has only in-frame clones and lacks some. The sample yields 130,000 to 150,000 clones, 88% seen once. Sequenced input: peripheral blood. The receptor source for this set is a man aged 70-80 years with acute or convalescent COVID-19.

The table lists this clone with a few counts. J is TRBJ2-1 and V is TRBV11-2; 12 bases are shared with TRBD2. Trimming at V came to 4 bases and at J to 7 bases, leaving 5 bases not matched to a gene. The germline gives CDR1 SGHAT, CDR2 FQNNGV. The CDR3 extends over 15 amino acids. The CDR3 reads CASSSTSGSPNEQFF. The CDR3 coding sequence is TGTGCCAGCAGCTCGACTAGCGGGAGCCCGAATGAGCAGTTCTTC.

The chain is built from TRBV28 and TRBJ1-6; D is ambiguous. Trimming pared 7 bases from V and 7 bases from J, leaving 17 bases between. This CDR3 is built from 15 residues. Germline V gene lookup returns CDR1 MDHEN and CDR2 SYDVKM. This CDR3 is CASTLEGGLNSPLHF. The CDR3 region has the DNA TGTGCCAGCACCCTGGAGGGCGGGTTGAATTCACCCCTCCACTTT.

This rearrangement joins TRBV6-5 to TRBJ2-3; TRBD1 matches at 8 bases. The CDR3 extends over 16 amino acids. V shed 2 bases, J shed 2 bases, and the junction held 6 bases outside the gene matches. Germline V lookup: CDR1 MNHEY, CDR2 SVGAGI. As DNA, the CDR3 is TGTGCCAGCAGTTACAGTCCAGGGGGCGTCACAGATACGCAGTATTTT. Its translation: CASSYSPGGVTDTQYF.

The chain combines TRBV5-6 with TRBJ2-1; TRBD1 matches 8 bases. The CDR3 is 16 residues long. CDR1 and CDR2 (germline): SGHDT, YYEEEE. The ends lost 4 bases at V and 0 bases at J; junction bases unmatched: 6. In DNA form, the CDR3 reads TGTGCCAGCAGCCTCCGACAGGGGCGCTCCTACAATGAGCAGTTCTTC. Its protein product is CASSLRQGRSYNEQFF. Full variable domain (outside the CDR3, taken from reference TRBV5-6 and TRBJ2-1): DAGVTQSPTHLIKTRGQQVTLRCSPKSGHDTVSWYQQALGQGPQFIFQYYEEEERQRGNFPDRFSGHQFPNYSSELNVNALLLGDSALYLCASSLRQGRSYNEQFFGPGTRLTVL.

The J gene is TRBJ2-7, the V gene TRBV4-1; 11 bases line up with TRBD1. Trimming took 0 bases from V and 3 from J; bases not matched to a gene: 1. The length of the CDR3 is 15 residues. Per germline, CDR1 MGHRA and CDR2 YSYEKL. CDR3 sequence reads: CASSQEGQGDYEQYF. The CDR3 DNA follows: TGCGCCAGCAGCCAAGAGGGACAGGGGGACTACGAGCAGTACTTC.

This clone has more than one count but fewer than ten. The chain links TRBV5-1 to TRBJ2-5; unclear D gene. The CDR3 length is 13 residues. V lost 0 bases to trimming and J lost 5 bases, with 8 bases between them. Germline V gene sequence: CDR1 SGHRS, CDR2 YFSETQ. The CDR3 loop reads CASSLVPEETQYF. In DNA, the CDR3 is TGCGCCAGCAGCTTGGTACCCGAGGAGACCCAGTACTTC.

The chain recombines TRBV30 with TRBJ1-2, with D possibly matching TRBD1 (5 bases). From germline, CDR1 is GTSNPN and CDR2 SVGIG (reference sequence). The germline V and J ends were trimmed by 5 bases and 4 bases, with 11 bases remaining between them. The CDR3 consists of 12 residues. CDR3 sequence (DNA): TGTGCCTGGTCAGGGAATCTCTATGGCTACACCTTC. Translating it yields CAWSGNLYGYTF.

The gene calls are TRBV28 and TRBJ1-5; 9 nucleotides line up with TRBD1. The CDR3 is 16 residues long. CDR1 is MDHEN and CDR2 is SYDVKM in the germline V gene. Trimming took 6 bases from V and 1 from J; bases not matched to a gene: 7. For the CDR3, the DNA is TGTGCCAGCAGCGGGACAGGGTCAGGGAGCAATCAGCCCCAGCATTTT. As protein: CASSGTGSGSNQPQHF.

The V and J genes are TRBV7-2 and TRBJ2-3; possibly TRBD1 for D (5 bases). CDR1 and CDR2 from the germline V gene are SGHTA and FQGNSA. V gave up 3 bases and J gave up 4 bases, with 11 bases separating them. This CDR3 has 14 residues. The DNA for the CDR3 is TGTGCCAGCAGCTTGAGCAGGGTGGCAGATACGCAGTATTTT. Translated: CASSLSRVADTQYF.

This clone was observed a single time. The V gene is TRBV5-1, the J gene TRBJ1-3; weak D call: TRBD1 (5 bases). V gave up 4 bases and J gave up 0 bases, with 8 bases separating them. Germline V lookup: CDR1 SGHRS, CDR2 YFSETQ. The CDR3 sequence is 14 residues long. The CDR3 reads CASSRGSSGNTIYF. The CDR3 DNA is TGCGCCAGCAGCCGGGGGAGCTCTGGAAACACCATATATTTT. Based on the CDR3 plus reference TRBV5-1 and TRBJ1-3, the full variable domain is KAGVTQTPRYLIKTRGQQVTLSCSPISGHRSVSWYQQTPGQGLQFLFEYFSETQRNKGNFPGRFSGRQFSNSRSEMNVSTLELGDSALYLCASSRGSSGNTIYFGEGSWLTVV.

The rearrangement joins TRBV10-2 to TRBJ1-5; tentative D call: TRBD1 (6 bases). From germline, CDR1 is WSHSY and CDR2 SAAADI. This CDR3 is built from 16 residues. The V and J ends lost 6 bases and 1 base respectively, with 16 bases between them. CDR3 sequence (DNA): TGCGCCAGCAGCCACGGGGGGCGCCTAAGCAATCAGCCCCAGCATTTT. This translates into CASSHGGRLSNQPQHF.

The rearrangement joins TRBV7-2 to TRBJ1-3; the D gene is possibly TRBD1 (5 bases). CDR3 length: 17 residues. V was shortened by 1 base and J by 0 bases, with 13 bases between the two germline ends. CDR1 and CDR2 (germline): SGHTA, FQGNSA. The CDR3 region is CASSLGPGQGSGNTIYF. DNA for the CDR3: TGTGCCAGCAGCTTAGGTCCTGGGCAGGGCTCTGGAAACACCATATATTTT.

On this clone itself: Compared with germline, one end of the junction differs, possibly owing to a read error. The chain links TRBV5-4 to TRBJ1-6; the D is unclear. There are 16 residues in the CDR3. Germline lookup yields CDR1 SGHNT and CDR2 YYREEE (reference sequence). The CDR3 is CASSLVGADSDSLLHF. In DNA form, the CDR3 reads TGTGCCAGCAGCTTGGTTGGAGCGGACTCGGATTCACTCCTCCACTTT. Based on the CDR3 plus reference TRBV5-4 and TRBJ1-6, the full variable domain is ETGVTQSPTHLIKTRGQQVTLRCSSQSGHNTVSWYQQALGQGPQFIFQYYREEENGRGNFPPRFSGLQFPNYSSELNVNALELDDSALYLCASSLVGADSDSLLHFGNGTRLTVT.

V and J are TRBV7-9 and TRBJ2-7, with 8 bases lining up with TRBD1. The CDR3 covers 14 residues. The germline V gene has CDR1 SEHNR and CDR2 FQNEAQ (reference sequence). The ends lost 3 bases at V and 3 bases at J; junction bases unmatched: 4. The CDR3, as DNA: TGTGCCAGCAGCTTGGTGGACAGGGACTACGAGCAGTACTTC. Translated: CASSLVDRDYEQYF.